Following are 11 T cell receptor beta chains from one sample sequenced in a study of monozygotic twins with inflammatory bowel disease. After re-calling the 5' RACE reads, TCRdb lists one entry per CDR3 protein, DNA absent. Here the sample table reports 330,000 or so distinct CDR3 sequences. Sequences were obtained from blood. The receptors were sampled from a human donor with ulcerative colitis or Crohn's disease, or a healthy co-twin of an affected twin (not recorded which).

The CDR3: CSESRASNNSPLHF. The chain recombines TRBV20-1 with TRBJ1-6. The germline CDR1 and CDR2 sequences are DFQATT and SNEGSKA (reference sequence). This CDR3 spans 14 amino acids.

V and J are TRBV24-1 and TRBJ2-1; as DNA is missing, the TRBD2 call by TCRdb cannot be tested. From germline, CDR1 is KGHDR and CDR2 SFDVKD. This CDR3 has 16 amino acids. Here the CDR3 reads CATSDFSSGSYNEQFF.

The chain has TRBV6-6 and TRBJ1-1. Germline CDR1 and CDR2: MNHNY and SVGAGI (reference sequence). The CDR3 has 13 amino acids. The chain's CDR3 is CASSYAGNGEAFF.

The chain uses TRBV12-3 or TRBV12-4 and TRBJ2-1. This CDR3 spans 11 amino acids. The CDR3 is CASSSKSEQFF.

The J gene is TRBJ1-1, the V gene TRBV29-1; the D call from TCRdb, TRBD1, cannot be confirmed without DNA. CDR3 size: 13 residues. Germline lookup yields CDR1 SQVTM and CDR2 ANQGSEA. The CDR3 loop reads CSALWGLNTEAFF.

The chain combines TRBV15 with TRBJ1-4. The CDR3 loop spans 15 amino acids. The germline CDR1 and CDR2 sequences are LNHNV and YYDKDF (reference sequence). CDR3 residues: CVTSRAADRSEKLFF. Based on the CDR3 plus reference TRBV15 and TRBJ1-4, the full variable domain is DAMVIQNPRYQVTQFGKPVTLSCSQTLNHNVMYWYQQKSSQAPKLLFHYYDKDFNNEADTPDNFQSRRPNTSFCFLDIRSPGLGDTAMYLCVTSRAADRSEKLFFGSGTQLSVL.

V usage is TRBV7-6 and J usage is TRBJ2-5; the TCRdb D gene call, TRBD2, has no DNA to confirm it. Germline CDR1 and CDR2: SGHVS and FNYEAQ. The CDR3 loop spans 15 amino acids. The CDR3 here is CASSLGLVGGETQYF. The complete variable domain, with remaining parts taken from reference TRBV7-6 and TRBJ2-5, reads GAGVSQSPRYKVTKRGQDVALRCDPISGHVSLYWYRQALGQGPEFLTYFNYEAQQDKSGLPNDRFSAERPEGSISTLTIQRTEQRDSAMYRCASSLGLVGGETQYFGPGTRLLVL.

V is TRBV18 and J is TRBJ1-3. The CDR3 has 14 amino acids. Germline lookup yields CDR1 KGHSH and CDR2 LQKENI. CDR3 loop: CASSPTGQGNTIYF. Full variable domain (missing parts from reference TRBV18 and TRBJ1-3): NAGVMQNPRHLVRRRGQEARLRCSPMKGHSHVYWYRQLPEEGLKFMVYLQKENIIDESGMPKERFSAEFPKEGPSILRIQQVVRGDSAAYFCASSPTGQGNTIYFGEGSWLTVV.

The J gene is TRBJ2-1, the V gene TRBV29-1; TCRdb picks TRBD2, but there is no DNA to check that call. Germline V gene data show CDR1 as SQVTM and CDR2 as ANQGSEA. The CDR3 spans 15 residues. The CDR3 spells CSVPRTSGGYNEQFF.

This rearrangement joins TRBV18 to TRBJ2-3; TCRdb reports TRBD1, a call that lacks DNA to check it against. Germline V lookup: CDR1 KGHSH, CDR2 LQKENI. The CDR3 totals 15 residues. The CDR3 loop reads CASSTPGTSGDTQYF.

This chain links TRBV28 with TRBJ1-4; TCRdb proposes TRBD1, but this gene call is untestable without DNA. Germline V gene lookup returns CDR1 MDHEN and CDR2 SYDVKM. The CDR3 sequence is 14 residues long. The chain's CDR3 is CASSFLRAREKLFF.